The subject of this entry is one T cell receptor beta chain. As yet, its antigen is unknown. The data are from a study of cytomegalovirus exposure and HLA in healthy donors. Study background: Falling in the Caucasian-associated ancestry cluster were about 80% of under 450 genotyped donors. Study-wide points: Associated with HLA alleles at 0.05 false discovery rate in a later analysis were 17,000 or so TCR beta sequences. Presence/absence analyses assumed roughly uniform sequencing depth across donors. As was reported, the HLA-A and HLA-B alleles of most subjects were accurately predicted from TCR beta sequences.

With 60 Vbeta and 13 Jbeta primers, the PCR was carried out. Some clones are missing from TCRdb's copy, which holds only in-frame ones; the method was immunoSEQ multiplex PCR. This repertoire shows some 66,000 clones, 65% to 85% found once; its top ten account for around 2.9%. From germline, CDR1 is SGHNT and CDR2 YYREEE (reference sequence). Trimming pared 0 bases from V and 3 bases from J, leaving 5 bases between. The CDR3 loop spans 13 amino acids. The chain couples TRBV5-4 to TRBJ2-3; D is undetermined. Sample: PBMCs. The TCR originated in a woman aged 30 to 39 in good health and CMV-seronegative. The CDR3 sequence is CASSLGRTDTQYF. The CDR3, as DNA: TGTGCCAGCAGCTTGGGCAGAACAGATACGCAGTATTTT.